What follows is one T cell receptor beta chain and its context. The junction departs from the called germline gene at one end, perhaps through a read error. The sample belongs to a study of blood T cell repertoires in COVID-19. As for the study in general: Spain, Italy and the United States supplied samples that represented acute and convalescent COVID-19. T cells, B-cell-depleted T cells, or PBMCs provided the cDNA or gDNA that served as material.

In the original workflow: Quantification of nucleated cells was approximated via reference gene primer amplification. The protocol was immunoSEQ multiplex PCR, while the TCRdb copy is restricted to in-frame clones and leaves out a portion. V and J calls and clone size follow that table, whereas D and trimming were derived from the DNA. The table lists under 250,000 clones, more than 85% of them singletons. CDR3 length equals 16 residues. Germline loops: CDR1 SSHAT, CDR2 FNYEAQ (reference sequence). The chain links TRBV7-7 to TRBJ1-5, with a weak D call TRBD1 (6 bases). The sample was peripheral blood. This TCR was recovered from a man aged 40-50 years with acute or convalescent COVID-19. The CDR3 is CASSFTGKIGNQPQHF. CDR3 sequence (DNA): TGTGCTAGCAGCTTTACAGGGAAGATAGGCAATCAGCCCCAGCATTTT. Based on the CDR3 plus reference TRBV7-7 and TRBJ1-5, the full variable domain is GAGVSQSPRYKVTKRGQDVTLRCDPISSHATLYWYQQALGQGPEFLTYFNYEAQPDKSGLPSDRFSAERPEGSISTLTIQRTEQRDSAMYRCASSFTGKIGNQPQHFGDGTRLSIL.